This T cell receptor beta chain was sequenced for a study of T-cell memory formation after mild COVID-19. Study-level background: TCR clusters mostly belonged to single donors. Study results and limitations: CD4/CD8 balance characterized clones contracting day 15 to 85, and CD4+ skew characterized later expanders. Researchers report contracting CD4+ clones mostly in CM and EM, with CD8+ clones in EMRA.

Constant-segment primers were used for 5'RACE, and the resulting TCR alpha and TCR beta cDNA libraries carried sample barcodes and UMIs. TCRdb reprocessed the 5' RACE reads via MiXCR and lists one record per CDR3 protein. The sample lists some 300,000 distinct CDR3 sequences; roughly 20% were seen once. This clonotype was seen a handful of times. The antigen remains unidentified. V was pared by 6 bases and J by 3 bases, with 13 bases between. CDR1 and CDR2 from the germline V gene are MNHEY and SVGAGI. The CDR3 spans 14 residues. This sequence joins TRBV6-5 and TRBJ2-3, with D possibly TRBD2 on 6 matching bases. This TCR was sampled from a young man who had mild COVID-19 (a few samples of this study predate the infection). Cell type and time point are not known. The sample taken for sequencing was PBMCs or a T cell subset sorted from them (not recorded which). The CDR3 coding sequence is TGTGCCAGCAGCCGAGGGCGGGGAACAGATACGCAGTATTTT. It translates to CASSRGRGTDTQYF.